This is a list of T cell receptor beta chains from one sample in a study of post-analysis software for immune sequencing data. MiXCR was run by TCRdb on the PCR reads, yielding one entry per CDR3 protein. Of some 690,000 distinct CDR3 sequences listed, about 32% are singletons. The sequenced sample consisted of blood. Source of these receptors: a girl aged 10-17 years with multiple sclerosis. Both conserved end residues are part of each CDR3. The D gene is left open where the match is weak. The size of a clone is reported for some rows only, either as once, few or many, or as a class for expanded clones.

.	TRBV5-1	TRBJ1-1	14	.	CASSKGAGNTEAFF	TGCGCCAGCAGTAAAGGGGCGGGAAACACTGAAGCTTTCTTT
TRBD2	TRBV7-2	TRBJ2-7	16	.	CASSKTTSGSLIRQYF	TGTGCCAGCAGCAAAACAACTAGCGGGAGCCTGATACGACAGTACTTC
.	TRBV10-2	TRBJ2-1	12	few	CASSESPNEQFF	TGCGCCAGCAGTGAGTCCCCTAACGAGCAGTTCTTC
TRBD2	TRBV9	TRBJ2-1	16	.	CASSVQGREFYNEQFF	TGTGCCAGCAGCGTACAAGGGCGGGAGTTCTACAATGAGCAGTTCTTC
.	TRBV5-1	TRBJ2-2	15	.	CASSFGGTNTGELFF	TGCGCCAGCAGCTTCGGAGGGACGAACACCGGGGAGCTGTTTTTT
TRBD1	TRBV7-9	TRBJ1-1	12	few	CASSMTGPEAFF	TGTGCCAGCAGCATGACAGGGCCGGAAGCTTTCTTT
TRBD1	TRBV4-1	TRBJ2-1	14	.	CASSVRDRIYEQFF	TGCGCCAGCAGCGTCCGGGACAGGATCTATGAGCAGTTCTTC
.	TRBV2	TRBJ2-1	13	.	CASRGSLDNEQFF	TGTGCCAGCAGGGGGTCCCTGGACAATGAGCAGTTCTTC
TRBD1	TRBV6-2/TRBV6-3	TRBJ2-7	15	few	CASSYWTGGPHEQYF	TGTGCCAGCAGTTACTGGACAGGGGGGCCCCACGAGCAGTACTTC
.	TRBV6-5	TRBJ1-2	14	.	CASSPGWETYGYTF	TGTGCCAGCAGTCCTGGATGGGAAACCTATGGCTACACCTTC
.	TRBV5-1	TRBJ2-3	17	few	CASSLVPAGTSTDTQYF	TGCGCCAGCAGCTTGGTCCCTGCGGGAACCAGCACAGATACGCAGTATTTT
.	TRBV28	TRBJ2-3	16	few	CASSLLPFTDTDTQYF	TGTGCCAGCAGTTTACTCCCCTTTACCGACACAGATACGCAGTATTTT
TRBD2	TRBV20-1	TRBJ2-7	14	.	CSASPTSGGSEQYF	TGCAGTGCTAGCCCGACTAGCGGGGGGAGCGAGCAGTACTTC
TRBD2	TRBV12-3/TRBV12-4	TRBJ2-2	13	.	CASKRLASGELFF	TGTGCCAGCAAAAGACTAGCGTCCGGGGAGCTGTTTTTT
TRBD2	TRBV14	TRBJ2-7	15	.	CASSQPIAGENEQYF	TGTGCCAGCAGCCAGCCTATAGCGGGAGAGAACGAGCAGTACTTC
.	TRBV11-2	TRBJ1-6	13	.	CASSLYLGSPLHF	TGTGCCAGCAGCTTATATCTCGGTTCACCCCTCCACTTT
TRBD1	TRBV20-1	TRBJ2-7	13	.	CSTPGTGGREQYF	TGCAGTACCCCTGGGACAGGGGGACGCGAGCAGTACTTC
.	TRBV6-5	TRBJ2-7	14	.	CASSYSGHSGEQYF	TGTGCCAGCAGTTACTCAGGGCATTCCGGTGAGCAGTACTTC
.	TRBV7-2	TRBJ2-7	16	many	CASSLEGRRGANEQYF	TGTGCCAGCAGCTTAGAGGGGCGGAGAGGGGCGAACGAGCAGTACTTC
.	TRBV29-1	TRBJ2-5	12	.	CSVEPYQETQYF	TGCAGCGTTGAACCGTACCAAGAGACCCAGTACTTC
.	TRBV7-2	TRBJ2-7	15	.	CASSLRVGSSYEQYF	TGTGCCAGCAGCTTAAGGGTGGGGAGCTCCTACGAGCAGTACTTC
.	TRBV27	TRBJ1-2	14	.	CASSPSRADYGYTF	TGTGCCAGCAGTCCCAGCAGGGCCGACTATGGCTACACCTTC
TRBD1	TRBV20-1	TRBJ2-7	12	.	CSASRTGYEQYF	TGCAGTGCTAGCCGGACAGGCTACGAGCAGTACTTC
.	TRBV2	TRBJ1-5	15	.	CASSVTGNSNQPQHF	TGTGCCAGCAGTGTTACAGGAAATAGCAATCAGCCCCAGCATTTT
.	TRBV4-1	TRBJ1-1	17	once	CASSQGPGAGMNTEAFF	TGCGCCAGCAGCCAAGGTCCAGGGGCAGGAATGAACACTGAAGCTTTCTTT
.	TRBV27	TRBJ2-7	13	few	CASSFLGQGEQYF	TGTGCCAGCAGTTTTTTGGGGCAGGGTGAGCAGTACTTC
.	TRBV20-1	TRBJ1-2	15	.	CSARDISGEGYGYTF	TGCAGTGCTAGAGATATCTCCGGAGAGGGGTATGGCTACACCTTC
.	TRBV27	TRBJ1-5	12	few	CASGPIWQPQHF	TGTGCCAGCGGCCCTATATGGCAGCCCCAGCATTTT
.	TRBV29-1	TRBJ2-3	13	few	CSVDRGRTDTQYF	TGCAGCGTTGATCGCGGACGCACAGATACGCAGTATTTT
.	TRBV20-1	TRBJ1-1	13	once	CSARPGVGTEAFF	TGCAGTGCTAGACCAGGGGTGGGCACTGAAGCTTTCTTT
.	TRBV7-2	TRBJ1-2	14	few	CASSVHVGPYGYTF	TGTGCCAGCAGCGTTCACGTGGGGCCCTATGGCTACACCTTC
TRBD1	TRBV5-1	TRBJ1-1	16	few	CASSSGQGYPNTEAFF	TGCGCCAGCAGCTCGGGACAGGGGTACCCGAACACTGAAGCTTTCTTT
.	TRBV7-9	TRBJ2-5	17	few	CASSLGSGLTYQETQYF	TGTGCCAGCAGCTTAGGTTCGGGACTGACGTACCAAGAGACCCAGTACTTC
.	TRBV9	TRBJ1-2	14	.	CASRGTGSPGGYTF	TGTGCCAGCAGAGGAACAGGGTCCCCGGGTGGCTACACCTTC
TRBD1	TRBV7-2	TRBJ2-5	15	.	CASSQGGGTEETQYF	TGTGCCAGCAGCCAAGGGGGCGGTACCGAAGAGACCCAGTACTTC
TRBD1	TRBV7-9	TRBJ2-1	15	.	CASSWTRGREFEQFF	TGTGCCAGCAGCTGGACCAGGGGGCGAGAATTTGAGCAGTTCTTC
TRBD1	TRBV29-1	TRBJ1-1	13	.	CSFVQGVGTEAFF	TGCAGCTTCGTACAGGGGGTCGGCACTGAAGCTTTCTTT
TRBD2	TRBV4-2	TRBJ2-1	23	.	CASSQVRGIGTSGGASSYNEQFF	TGTGCCAGCAGCCAGGTTCGGGGGATCGGGACTAGCGGGGGGGCGAGCTCCTACAATGAGCAGTTCTTC
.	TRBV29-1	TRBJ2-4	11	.	CSVIAVREQYF	TGCAGCGTCATTGCTGTAAGGGAGCAGTACTTC
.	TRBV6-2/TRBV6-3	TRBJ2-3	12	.	CASISSGDTQYF	TGTGCCAGCATTTCCTCGGGGGATACGCAGTATTTT
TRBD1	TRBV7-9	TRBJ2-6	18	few	CASIHRGSRVGGANVLTF	TGTGCCAGCATCCACAGGGGTTCAAGGGTCGGTGGGGCCAACGTCCTGACTTTC
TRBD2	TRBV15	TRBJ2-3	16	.	CATSREGTSGADTQYF	TGTGCCACCAGCAGAGAGGGGACTAGCGGAGCAGATACGCAGTATTTT
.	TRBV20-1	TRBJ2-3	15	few	CSARDVTGSTDTQYF	TGCAGTGCTAGAGATGTGACAGGCAGCACAGATACGCAGTATTTT
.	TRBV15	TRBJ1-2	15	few	CATSRDKRANYGYTF	TGTGCCACCAGCAGAGATAAGAGGGCTAACTATGGCTACACCTTC